These T cell receptor beta chains were read from a single sample in a study of technical replicates of blood from a handful of donors. Measured with immunoSEQ multiplex PCR; TCRdb has only the in-frame clones, and not every one. The data hold over 70,000 clones, with roughly 92% observed a single time. Sequences were obtained from T cells isolated from PBMCs. The source of these receptors is a human donor in good health. CDR3s include the opening cysteine and the closing phenylalanine or tryptophan. The D gene is left open where the match is weak. Size values are once, few and many counts, or a class for expanded clones, and some rows have none.

d_call	clone_size	v_call	j_call	cdr3_aa	cdr3_nt
-	-	TRBV27	TRBJ1-1	CASSFEQANTEAFF	TGTGCCAGCAGTTTTGAGCAGGCGAACACTGAAGCTTTCTTT
-	-	TRBV21-1	TRBJ2-2	CASSKGLQGAGELFF	TGTGCCAGCAGCAAAGGTCTGCAGGGCGCCGGGGAGCTGTTTTTT
TRBD1	-	TRBV28	TRBJ2-3	CASSQGQGSDTQYF	TGTGCCAGCAGTCAAGGACAGGGGTCAGATACGCAGTATTTT
TRBD1	-	TRBV9	TRBJ1-5	CASSPGQVYQPQHF	TGTGCCAGCAGCCCCGGACAGGTTTATCAGCCCCAGCATTTT
TRBD1	-	TRBV5-4	TRBJ2-5	CASSSGQGQETQYF	TGTGCCAGCAGCTCAGGACAGGGCCAAGAGACCCAGTACTTC
TRBD1	-	TRBV28	TRBJ1-4	CASSRDRERVEKLFF	TGTGCCAGCAGTCGGGACAGGGAAAGAGTTGAAAAACTGTTTTTT
TRBD1	-	TRBV9	TRBJ1-1	CASSLGQTVNTEAFF	TGTGCCAGCAGCTTGGGACAGACAGTAAACACTGAAGCTTTCTTT
TRBD1	once	TRBV7-9	TRBJ2-7	CASSLAGQGYEQYF	TGTGCCAGCAGCTTAGCCGGACAGGGTTACGAGCAGTACTTC
TRBD2	-	TRBV9	TRBJ2-7	CASSPSGGFNEQYF	TGTGCCAGCAGCCCTAGCGGGGGGTTCAACGAGCAGTACTTC
TRBD2	once	TRBV4-1	TRBJ2-7	CASSPFGGGSYEQYF	TGCGCCAGCAGCCCCTTTGGGGGGGGTTCCTACGAGCAGTACTTC
TRBD2	-	TRBV5-6	TRBJ2-2	CASSPGLAGGDTGELFF	TGTGCCAGCAGCCCCGGACTAGCGGGAGGGGATACCGGGGAGCTGTTTTTT
TRBD2	-	TRBV14	TRBJ2-7	CASSQLTSGSQREQYF	TGTGCCAGCAGCCAACTGACTAGCGGAAGTCAACGCGAGCAGTACTTC
-	-	TRBV29-1	TRBJ2-7	CSVERTDSYGQYF	TGCAGCGTCGAGAGGACTGACTCCTACGGGCAGTACTTC
TRBD1	-	TRBV27	TRBJ1-5	CASSVFGTGKFGNQPQHF	TGTGCCAGCAGCGTATTCGGGACAGGGAAGTTTGGCAATCAGCCCCAGCATTTT
-	once	TRBV5-6	TRBJ1-1	CASSSRGGYTEAFF	TGTGCCAGCAGCTCCCGGGGGGGGTACACTGAAGCTTTCTTT
TRBD2	-	TRBV27	TRBJ2-7	CASSLAGRSYEQYF	TGTGCCAGCAGCTTAGCGGGAAGGTCCTACGAGCAGTACTTC
TRBD2	-	TRBV7-6	TRBJ2-7	CASSFSTGGTYEQYF	TGTGCCAGCAGCTTTTCTACGGGAGGAACCTACGAGCAGTACTTC
-	-	TRBV21-1	TRBJ2-7	CASSKGSAGGPYEQYF	TGTGCCAGCAGCAAAGGCTCGGCGGGGGGTCCCTACGAGCAGTACTTC
-	-	TRBV5-1	TRBJ1-3	CASRHLGNTIYF	TGCGCCAGCAGACACCTCGGAAACACCATATATTTT
-	-	TRBV6-5	TRBJ1-1	CASTSGEGAFF	TGTGCCAGCACCAGTGGGGAGGGAGCTTTCTTT
TRBD2	-	TRBV28	TRBJ2-7	CASSLWAGRDYEQYF	TGTGCCAGCAGTTTATGGGCAGGGAGGGACTACGAGCAGTACTTC
TRBD2	-	TRBV10-3	TRBJ2-3	CAVSRGTSLTDTQYF	TGTGCCGTCTCACGAGGGACTAGCCTCACAGATACGCAGTATTTT
-	-	TRBV28	TRBJ2-5	CASERGTQYF	TGTGCCAGCGAAAGGGGGACCCAGTACTTC
-	-	TRBV7-3	TRBJ2-3	CASSLAARLTDTQYF	TGTGCCAGCAGCTTAGCCGCCCGACTTACAGATACGCAGTATTTT
-	-	TRBV5-1	TRBJ2-7	CASSPMGDGPYEQYF	TGCGCCAGCAGCCCCATGGGAGATGGGCCCTACGAGCAGTACTTC
TRBD1	-	TRBV6-1	TRBJ1-2	CASIVPGGYYGYTF	TGTGCCAGCATCGTCCCAGGGGGCTACTATGGCTACACCTTC
TRBD1	-	TRBV11-2	TRBJ2-7	CASSLDRGTGVSYEQYF	TGTGCCAGCAGCTTAGACCGGGGGACAGGGGTCTCCTACGAGCAGTACTTC
TRBD1	-	TRBV19	TRBJ1-1	CASTPLTGRNTEAFF	TGTGCCAGTACCCCTCTGACAGGGAGAAACACTGAAGCTTTCTTT
TRBD1	-	TRBV5-4	TRBJ2-1	CASSLAGQHNEQFF	TGTGCCAGCAGCTTGGCGGGACAGCACAATGAGCAGTTCTTC